Shown below are 12 T cell receptor beta chains from a single sample sequenced in a study of human T cells and chemical hapten exposure. Time point reported: patch test 1, 2 weeks after DPC sensitization. Treatment defined: therapeutic diphenylcyclopropenone sensitization with weekly scalp DPC. Via MiXCR, TCRdb re-called the RACE reads, giving one row per CDR3 protein. Here the sample spans some 350,000 distinct CDR3 sequences, around 6.9% being singletons. The starting material was whole blood, obtained in connection with sensitization to the hapten diphenylcyclopropenone (DPC). The receptors stem from a woman between 18 and 30 years old with alopecia areata. Some clones in this sample may be carry-over from other donors' samples.

On this clonotype itself: A read error may explain this, as a much larger clone is one base away. The CDR3, as DNA: TGTGCCAGCAGTTTCGGACAGGGCCGGTCCTACGAGCAGTACTTC. This encodes CASSFGQGRSYEQYF. V is TRBV12-3 or TRBV12-4 and J is TRBJ2-7; the match to TRBD1 covers 8 bases. V shed 3 bases, J shed 1 base, and the junction held 5 bases outside the gene matches. The CDR3 length is 15 residues.

This clonotype showed up just a few times. The rearrangement joins TRBV7-8 to TRBJ2-1; TRBD1 or TRBD2 may be the D gene (5 bases each). CDR1 is SGHVS and CDR2 is FQNEAQ in the germline V gene. Trimming left V 1 base short and J 8 bases short, with 15 bases between. The CDR3 extends over 15 amino acids. The CDR3 reads CASSLERQGRDEQFF. The DNA of the CDR3 is TGTGCCAGCAGCTTAGAGCGGCAGGGTAGAGATGAGCAGTTCTTC.

This clonotype was seen a handful of times. The V call is TRBV29-1, the J call TRBJ2-1; 8 nucleotides align to TRBD2. V shed 6 bases and J 8 bases; nucleotides not matched to a gene: 12. The CDR3 sequence is 14 residues long. The germline V gene has CDR1 SQVTM and CDR2 ANQGSEA. CDR3 nucleotides: TGCAGCGTCACCCGGGGGGGCCGAGGAGATGAGCAGTTCTTC. Amino acids: CSVTRGGRGDEQFF.

V gene TRBV24-1 combines with J gene TRBJ2-3, with TRBD1 identical over 11 bases. Germline-derived CDR1 and CDR2 are KGHDR and SFDVKD. CDR3 length: 17 amino acids. V lost 2 bases to trimming and J lost 6 bases; unmatched junction nucleotides: 9. The CDR3 spells CATSDSPGQGASDTQYF. CDR3 bases: TGTGCCACCAGTGATTCCCCTGGACAGGGGGCATCGGATACGCAGTATTTT.

This clonotype was recorded a few times. This chain links TRBV5-1 with TRBJ1-1; tentatively, D is TRBD1 (5 bases). The CDR3 covers 15 residues. Germline values: CDR1 SGHRS, CDR2 YFSETQ. The germline V and J ends were trimmed by 1 base and 1 base, with 11 bases remaining between them. The CDR3 here is CASSLLGVTNTEAFF. CDR3 sequence (DNA): TGCGCCAGCAGCTTGTTAGGGGTTACGAACACTGAAGCTTTCTTT.

In its sample, this clonotype was seen many times. The chain couples TRBV6-1 to TRBJ1-5; D gene uncertain. Per the germline V gene, CDR1 is MNHNS and CDR2 is SASEGT. Between the trimmed V and J ends, which lost 5 bases and 3 bases, there was a span of 8 bases. The CDR3 is made up of 13 amino acids. The CDR3 here is CASSSRANQPQHF. For the CDR3, the DNA is TGTGCCAGCAGTAGCCGGGCCAATCAGCCCCAGCATTTT.

In this sample, this clonotype turned up a few times. This chain connects TRBV4-1 to TRBJ1-5; D gene uncertain. CDR1 and CDR2 from the germline V gene are MGHRA and YSYEKL. The CDR3 is 17 residues long. The ends were cut back, 0 bases at V and 0 bases at J, with 12 bases in the middle. CDR3 in DNA: TGCGCCAGCAGCCAAGAAGGGCAGTTCTATAGCAATCAGCCCCAGCATTTT. Translation gives CASSQEGQFYSNQPQHF.

The chain has TRBV7-9 and TRBJ1-1; 7 bases map to TRBD1. The germline CDR1 and CDR2 sequences are SEHNR and FQNEAQ (reference sequence). The CDR3 spans 16 residues. Trimming removed 4 bases from V and 5 bases from J; junction bases left unmatched: 13. The CDR3 DNA sequence: TGTGCCAGCAGCTCCTCGGGCAGGGGGTCCAAGACTGAAGCTTTCTTT. The encoded protein is CASSSSGRGSKTEAFF.

In DNA form, the CDR3 reads TGTGCCAGCAGTTACTCACCAAGGGGAGGCAACACAGATACGCAGTATTTT. Its protein product is CASSYSPRGGNTDTQYF. This chain joins TRBV6-5 and TRBJ2-3; maybe TRBD2 (6 bases). Germline assignment: CDR1 MNHEY and CDR2 SVGAGI. V was trimmed by 0 bases and J by 2 bases, leaving 15 bases between them. The length of the CDR3 is 17 residues.

The rearrangement uses TRBV9 and TRBJ2-2; D is perhaps TRBD1 (6 bases). CDR3 size: 15 residues. Germline V gene sequence: CDR1 SGDLS, CDR2 YYNGEE. Deletions cut 3 bases from V and 0 bases from J, with 9 bases between. CDR3 in DNA: TGTGCCAGCAGCGACAGGGATACGAACACCGGGGAGCTGTTTTTT. This codes for CASSDRDTNTGELFF.

The genes are TRBV4-2 and TRBJ2-3; possibly TRBD2 for D (7 bases). The CDR3 spans 17 residues. Germline V CDR1 and CDR2: LGHNA, YNFKEQ. V gave up 0 bases and J gave up 5 bases, with 18 bases separating them. The CDR3 DNA follows: TGTGCCAGCAGCCAAGATAGGGGGGGGCAAGACAGAGATACGCAGTATTTT. Translation: CASSQDRGGQDRDTQYF.

The J gene is TRBJ2-1, the V gene TRBV10-3; 9 nucleotides line up with TRBD1. The CDR3 extends over 15 amino acids. Germline trimming cut 6 bases from V and 6 bases from J; bases unmatched to any gene: 9. Germline V gene lookup returns CDR1 ENHRY and CDR2 SYGVKD. The CDR3 coding sequence is TGTGCCATCAGGCCGGGACAGGGAGTTTCCAATGAGCAGTTCTTC. It translates to CAIRPGQGVSNEQFF.